Below are 9 T cell receptor beta chains sequenced from a single sample in a study of vaccination and CD4 T cells after COVID-19. For these TCRs, the target antigens are not known. Sample treatment: roughly 10-day PBMC culture with coronavirus spike peptide pools or control peptides (ViraFEST assay). Unexposed donor CD4+ T cells predated the COVID-19 pandemic, collected 2011-2018. The assay that was used to sequence DNA from cultured CD4+ T cells was the Oncomine TCR Beta short-read assay. TCRdb reprocessed the PCR reads via MiXCR and lists one record per CDR3 protein. In the table there are 5,000 to 7,000 distinct CDR3 sequences, roughly 60% of which are singletons. The source material was CD4+ T cells from blood, cultured in vitro. The receptor source for this set is a human donor in good health.

The V and J genes are TRBV7-2 and TRBJ1-3; D unclear. CDR3 size: 13 residues. V gave up 5 bases and J gave up 4 bases, with 9 bases separating them. Germline V gives CDR1 SGHTA, CDR2 FQGNSA. The DNA for the CDR3 is TGTGCCAGCAGCCAGACGACAGGAAACACCATATATTTT. Translation: CASSQTTGNTIYF.

The J gene is TRBJ1-1, the V gene TRBV10-2; tentatively, D is TRBD1 (6 bases). V shed 6 bases and J shed 5 bases, with 13 bases lying between them. CDR1 and CDR2 (germline): WSHSY, SAAADI. The CDR3 runs 13 residues. Written as DNA, the CDR3 is TGCGCCAGCAGGGGAGGGGGTCGTACTGAAGCTTTCTTT. Protein: CASRGGGRTEAFF.

V is TRBV20-1 and J is TRBJ2-3; no definite D call. Trimming removed 4 bases from V and 2 bases from J, with 10 bases in between. The CDR3 is 13 amino acids. Germline V gene data show CDR1 as DFQATT and CDR2 as SNEGSKA (reference sequence). The CDR3 spells CSATVLNTDTQYF. CDR3 DNA: TGCAGTGCTACCGTCTTGAACACAGATACGCAGTATTTT.

The chain links TRBV5-4 to TRBJ2-5, with TRBD2 matching over 15 bases. The CDR3 sequence is 17 residues long. V was pared by 3 bases and J by 5 bases, with 8 bases of the junction left unmatched. Germline V CDR1 and CDR2: SGHNT, YYREEE (reference sequence). The CDR3 region is CASSSGGLAGGFETQYF. The CDR3 bases are TGTGCCAGCAGCTCGGGGGGACTAGCGGGGGGATTCGAGACCCAGTACTTC.

V usage is TRBV6-2 or TRBV6-3 and J usage is TRBJ1-2; tentatively, D is TRBD1 (5 bases). V gave up 7 bases and J gave up 0 bases, with 15 bases separating them. The CDR3 is 15 amino acids. CDR1 and CDR2 from the germline V gene are MNHEY and SVGEGT. CDR3 DNA sequence: TGTGCCAGCACCGGATGGGGACTAGCTAACTATGGCTACACCTTC. Translation gives CASTGWGLANYGYTF.

This rearrangement joins TRBV6-2 or TRBV6-3 to TRBJ1-5, with D hard to call. Between the trimmed V and J ends, which lost 0 bases and 3 bases, there was a span of 9 bases. Germline V gene data show CDR1 as MNHEY and CDR2 as SVGEGT. The length of the CDR3 is 15 residues. The CDR3 nucleotides are TGTGCCAGCAGTTACTCTCAATTTTCCAATCAGCCCCAGCATTTT. Its protein is CASSYSQFSNQPQHF.

This chain uses TRBV28 with TRBJ1-5, with D hard to call. V lost 2 bases and J 2 bases, leaving 10 bases between the germline ends. Per the germline V gene, CDR1 is MDHEN and CDR2 is SYDVKM. The CDR3 consists of 15 residues. DNA for the CDR3: TGTGCCAGCAGTTTAAGTTTGGCCGGCAATCAGCCCCAGCATTTT. It is translated as CASSLSLAGNQPQHF.

The rearrangement joins TRBV6-1 to TRBJ2-5; TRBD2 matches at 8 bases. V shed 8 bases and J 5 bases; nucleotides not matched to a gene: 13. CDR3 length: 15 amino acids. CDR1 is MNHNS, CDR2 SASEGT, per germline. CDR3 bases: TGTGCCAGCCACAGACGGGGGGGATTGGGGGAGACCCAGTACTTC. Its translation is CASHRRGGLGETQYF.

The V and J genes are TRBV6-5 and TRBJ1-6; D is uncertain. Trimming cost V 1 base and J 10 bases, with 14 bases left between them. The CDR3 sequence is 15 residues long. CDR1 and CDR2 (germline): MNHEY, SVGAGI. Here the CDR3 reads CASSYFPSLNSPLHF. Here the CDR3 DNA reads TGTGCCAGCAGTTACTTTCCCAGCTTAAACTCACCCCTCCACTTT.